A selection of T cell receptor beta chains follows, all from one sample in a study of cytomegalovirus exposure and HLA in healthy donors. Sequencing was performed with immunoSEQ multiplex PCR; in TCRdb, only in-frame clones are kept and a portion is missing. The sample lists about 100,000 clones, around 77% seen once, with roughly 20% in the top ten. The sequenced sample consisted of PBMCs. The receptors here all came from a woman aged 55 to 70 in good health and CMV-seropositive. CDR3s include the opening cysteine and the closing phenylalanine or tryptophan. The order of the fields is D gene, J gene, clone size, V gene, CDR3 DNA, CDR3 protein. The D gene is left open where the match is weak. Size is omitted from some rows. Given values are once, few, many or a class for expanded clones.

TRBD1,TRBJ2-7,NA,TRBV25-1,TGTGCCAGCAGTACCTCGGACAGGGCCCTCTCCTACGAGCAGTACTTC,CASSTSDRALSYEQYF
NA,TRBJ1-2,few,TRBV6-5,TGTGCCAGCAGTCCAGGGGCTAACTATGGCTACACCTTC,CASSPGANYGYTF
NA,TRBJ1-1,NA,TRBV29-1,TGCAGCGTTGATTTGCAGGGCGAGAACACTGAAGCTTTCTTT,CSVDLQGENTEAFF
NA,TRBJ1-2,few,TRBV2,TGTGCCAGCAGGGACAGTCTAGGCGGCTACACCTTC,CASRDSLGGYTF
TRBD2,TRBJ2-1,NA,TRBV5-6,TGTGCCAGCAGAGCACCGGGACTAGCGGGAGAATATGAGCAGTTCTTC,CASRAPGLAGEYEQFF
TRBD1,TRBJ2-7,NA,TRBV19,TGTGCCAGTAGACAGGGGAACGGCGAGCAGTACTTC,CASRQGNGEQYF
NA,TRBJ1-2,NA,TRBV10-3,TGTGCCATCAGTGAGGGAGCGGGGAACTATGGCTACACCTTC,CAISEGAGNYGYTF
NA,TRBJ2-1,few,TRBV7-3,TGTGCCAGCAGCCCAGGGACTGCGAATACCGAGCAGTTCTTC,CASSPGTANTEQFF
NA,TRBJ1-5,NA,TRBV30,TGTGCCTGGAGTGTAAGAGAGAATCAGCCCCAGCATTTT,CAWSVRENQPQHF
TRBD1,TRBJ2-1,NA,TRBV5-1,TGCGCCAGCAGCTTGCACAGGGGTTCAGCGCAAACTACCTACAATGAGCAGTTCTTC,CASSLHRGSAQTTYNEQFF